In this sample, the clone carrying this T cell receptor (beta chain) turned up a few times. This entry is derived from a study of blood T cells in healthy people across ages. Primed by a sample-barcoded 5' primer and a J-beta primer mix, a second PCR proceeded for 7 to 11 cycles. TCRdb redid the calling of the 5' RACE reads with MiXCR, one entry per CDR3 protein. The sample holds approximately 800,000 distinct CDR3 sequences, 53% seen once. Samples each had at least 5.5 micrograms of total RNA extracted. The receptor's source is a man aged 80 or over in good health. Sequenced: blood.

As DNA, the CDR3 is TGTGCCAGCAGCTCCGGAGGCCCGGGTGAGCAGTTCTTC. As protein: CASSSGGPGEQFF. The rearrangement uses TRBV12-3 or TRBV12-4 and TRBJ2-1; D is perhaps TRBD2 (5 bases). The V and J ends lost 6 bases and 9 bases respectively, with 15 bases between them. This CDR3 spans 13 amino acids.